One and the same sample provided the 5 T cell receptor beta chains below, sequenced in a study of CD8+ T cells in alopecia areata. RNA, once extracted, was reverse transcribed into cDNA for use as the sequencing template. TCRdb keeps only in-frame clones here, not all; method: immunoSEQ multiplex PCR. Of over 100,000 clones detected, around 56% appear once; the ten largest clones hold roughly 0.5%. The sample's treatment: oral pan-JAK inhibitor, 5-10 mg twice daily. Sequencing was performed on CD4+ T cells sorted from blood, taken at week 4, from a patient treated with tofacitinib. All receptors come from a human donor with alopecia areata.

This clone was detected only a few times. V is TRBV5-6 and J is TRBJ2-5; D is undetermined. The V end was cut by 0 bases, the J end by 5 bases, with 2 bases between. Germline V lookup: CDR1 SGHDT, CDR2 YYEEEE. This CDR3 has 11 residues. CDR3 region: CASSLVETQYF. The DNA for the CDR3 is TGTGCCAGCAGCTTGGTGGAGACCCAGTACTTC.

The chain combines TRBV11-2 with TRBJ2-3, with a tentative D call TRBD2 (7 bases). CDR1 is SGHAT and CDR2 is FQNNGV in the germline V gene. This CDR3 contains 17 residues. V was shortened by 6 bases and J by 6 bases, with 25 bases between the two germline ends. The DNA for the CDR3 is TGTGCCAGCAGGACGGGACGGGCGGGGGCCCGAGGGGATACGCAGTATTTT. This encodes CASRTGRAGARGDTQYF.

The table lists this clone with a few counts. CDR3 DNA sequence: TGCGCCAGCAGCAGTGGGTCCAGCGGGGGATCCTACGAGCAGTACTTC. It translates to CASSSGSSGGSYEQYF. The chain couples TRBV5-1 to TRBJ2-7, with TRBD2 matching 8 bases. The germline V gene encodes CDR1 SGHRS and CDR2 YFSETQ. The CDR3 extends over 16 amino acids. The trim removed 4 bases at V and 1 base at J, leaving 10 bases unmatched.

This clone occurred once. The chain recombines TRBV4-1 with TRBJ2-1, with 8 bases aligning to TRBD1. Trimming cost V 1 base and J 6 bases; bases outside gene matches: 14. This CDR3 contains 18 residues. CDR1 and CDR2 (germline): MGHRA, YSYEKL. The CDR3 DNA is TGCGCCAGCAGCCAAGCTGCCCTCCCGGGACAGGTTCTCAATGAGCAGTTCTTC. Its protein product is CASSQAALPGQVLNEQFF.

The CDR3 protein is CSVPGGNEKLFF. The CDR3 region has the DNA TGCAGCGTTCCCGGAGGGAATGAAAAACTGTTTTTT. The V gene is TRBV29-1, the J gene TRBJ1-4; unclear D gene. From germline, CDR1 is SQVTM and CDR2 ANQGSEA. V lost 5 bases, J lost 5 bases, and 9 bases lay in between. This CDR3 region has 12 residues.